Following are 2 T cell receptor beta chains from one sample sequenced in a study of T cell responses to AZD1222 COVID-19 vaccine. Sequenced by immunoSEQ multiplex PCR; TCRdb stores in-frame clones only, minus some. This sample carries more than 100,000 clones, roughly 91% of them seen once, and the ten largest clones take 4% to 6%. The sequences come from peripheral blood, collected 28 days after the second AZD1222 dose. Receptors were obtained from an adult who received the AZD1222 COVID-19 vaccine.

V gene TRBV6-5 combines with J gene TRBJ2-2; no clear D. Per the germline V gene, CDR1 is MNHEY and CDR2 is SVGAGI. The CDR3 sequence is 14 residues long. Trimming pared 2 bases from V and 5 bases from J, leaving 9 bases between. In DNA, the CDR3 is TGTGCCAGCAGTTACGAGTATCCAACCGGGGAGCTGTTTTTT. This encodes CASSYEYPTGELFF.

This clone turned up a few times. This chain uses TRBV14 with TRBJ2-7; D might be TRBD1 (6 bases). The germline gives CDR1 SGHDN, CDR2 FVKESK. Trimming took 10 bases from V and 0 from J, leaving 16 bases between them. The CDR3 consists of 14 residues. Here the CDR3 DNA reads TGTGCCACCTCGGGGCAGGGGAACTCCTACGAGCAGTACTTC. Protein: CATSGQGNSYEQYF.